What follows are 11 T cell receptor beta chains derived from one specimen sequenced in a study of tissue T cells after allogeneic stem cell transplantation. Clones were sequenced by immunoSEQ multiplex PCR, and TCRdb holds only the in-frame ones, with some missing. The profile shows several thousand clones, just under 70% of them singletons. Sequenced material: tissue from the rectum, taken at autopsy. These receptors were taken from a woman between 18 and 55 years old with breast cancer.

The chain is built from TRBV21-1 and TRBJ2-2; the listed D gene, TRBD2, was not tested against the DNA. TRBV21-1 is annotated as a pseudogene. CDR3 length equals 13 residues. Here the CDR3 reads CASRSATSGGGGF. The CDR3 coding sequence is TGTGCCAGCCGCTCCGCGACTAGCGGGGGGGGCGGTTTT.

The chain employs TRBV5-4 and TRBJ2-7; 10 bases align to TRBD1. The V gene end was trimmed by 5 bases and the J gene end by 5 bases; junction bases not matched to a gene: 4. The CDR3 consists of 13 residues. In germline, CDR1 is SGHNT, CDR2 YYREEE (reference sequence). The CDR3 sequence: CASSYGTGDEQYF. The CDR3, as DNA: TGTGCCAGCAGTTACGGGACAGGGGACGAGCAGTACTTC.

This clone came up once. V and J are TRBV2 and TRBJ2-3, with 7 nucleotides matching TRBD2. After removal of 2 bases from V and 2 bases from J, the junction contained 4 bases not matched to a gene. This CDR3 comprises 15 residues. Germline loops: CDR1 SNHLY, CDR2 FYNNEI. CDR3 sequence: CASSERRGITDTQYF. The CDR3 DNA is TGTGCCAGCAGTGAACGGCGGGGGATCACAGATACGCAGTATTTT.

This clone showed up just a few times. The chain employs TRBV4-3 and TRBJ2-3, with 14 bases that match TRBD2. This CDR3 is built from 16 residues. The J segment lost 5 bases and the V segment lost 6 bases, leaving 7 bases of the junction unmatched. CDR1 and CDR2 from the germline V gene are LGHNA and YSLEER. The CDR3 spells CASSPGLAGVGDTQYF. CDR3 DNA: TGCGCCAGCAGTCCGGGACTAGCGGGAGTGGGAGATACGCAGTATTTT.

As concerns this clone: This sample also contains other DNA sequences that code for the same CDR3. The V and J genes are TRBV7-2 and TRBJ1-5, with D hard to call. The V gene lost 3 bases and the J gene lost 5 bases, with 8 bases spanning the gap. This CDR3 has 13 amino acids. The V gene's germline CDR1 is SGHTA and CDR2 FQGNSA. DNA of the CDR3: TGTGCCAGCAGCTTGGACCGAGATCAGCCCCAGCATTTT. Protein sequence: CASSLDRDQPQHF.

V is TRBV11-2 and J is TRBJ2-1, with D perhaps TRBD1 or TRBD2 (6 bases each). The CDR3 has 15 residues. Deletions cut 0 bases from V and 7 bases from J, with 13 bases between. Germline CDR1 reads SGHAT; CDR2 reads FQNNGV. The CDR3 DNA sequence: TGTGCCAGCAGCTTAGACGGGGGCGTGGGAAATGAGCAGTTCTTC. Protein sequence: CASSLDGGVGNEQFF.

This clone was counted a few times. The chain links TRBV11-1 to TRBJ1-1; D is unclear. The V end lost 4 bases, the J end lost 0 bases, and 3 bases lay between the germline ends. CDR3 length: 12 residues. Germline V gene sequence: CDR1 SGHAT, CDR2 FQDESV (reference sequence). Written as DNA, the CDR3 is TGTGCCAGCAGCTGGATGAACACTGAAGCTTTCTTT. Residues: CASSWMNTEAFF.

The chain carries TRBV6-2 or TRBV6-3 and TRBJ2-6, with 8 bases aligning to TRBD1. V gave up 5 bases and J gave up 4 bases; unmatched junction bases: 16. The CDR3 extends over 19 amino acids. Germline CDR1 is MNHEY and CDR2 is SVGEGT. The chain's CDR3 is CASSPRFDQGANGANVLTF. As DNA, the CDR3 is TGTGCCAGCAGTCCCCGGTTCGATCAGGGGGCTAACGGGGCCAACGTCCTGACTTTC.

This sequence joins TRBV7-9 and TRBJ2-1; 10 bases line up with TRBD2. Germline trimming cut 6 bases from V and 5 bases from J; bases unmatched to any gene: 4. The CDR3 contains 14 residues. CDR1 and CDR2 (germline): SEHNR, FQNEAQ (reference sequence). The CDR3 sequence is CASRSGRADNEQFF. The CDR3 DNA is TGTGCCAGCAGGAGCGGGAGGGCGGACAATGAGCAGTTCTTC.

This clone was observed a handful of times. This CDR3 is also generated by other DNA sequences in the sample. The J gene is TRBJ1-5, the V gene TRBV24-1, with 7 bases identical to TRBD1. The length of the CDR3 is 15 residues. Germline CDR1 and CDR2: KGHDR and SFDVKD. V shed 2 bases, J shed 6 bases, and the junction held 6 bases outside the gene matches. CDR3 coding DNA: TGTGCCACCAGTGATTCCCGACAGGGAAGTCAGCCCCAGCATTTT. Residues: CATSDSRQGSQPQHF.

This sequence joins TRBV3-1 (or the pseudogene TRBV3-2) and TRBJ1-1; D remains unclear. The V end lost 1 base, the J end lost 4 bases, and 13 bases lay between the germline ends. The CDR3 has 15 amino acids. Germline V gene lookup returns CDR1 LGHDT and CDR2 YNNKEL (reference sequence). The CDR3 DNA is TGTGCCAGCAGCCAAGTACCGGGGTGGGGCACTGAAGCTTTCTTT. Its protein is CASSQVPGWGTEAFF.